Below, 22 T cell receptor beta chains from the same sample are listed, as sequenced in a study of cytomegalovirus exposure and HLA in healthy donors. The protocol was immunoSEQ multiplex PCR, while the TCRdb copy is restricted to in-frame clones and leaves out a portion. The sample consists of around 150,000 clones, around four fifths of them appearing once. Sequenced sample: PBMCs. All receptors come from a man younger than 40 in good health and CMV-seropositive.

This clone was observed a single time. The V gene is TRBV15, the J gene TRBJ1-2; D may be TRBD1 (5 bases). V lost 1 base to trimming and J lost 4 bases, with 7 bases between them. CDR3 length: 13 residues. The germline CDR1 and CDR2 sequences are LNHNV and YYDKDF (reference sequence). The DNA of the CDR3 is TGTGCCACCAGCAGAGGGGGCAGCTATGGCTACACCTTC. It translates to CATSRGGSYGYTF.

The chain uses TRBV23-1 and TRBJ2-3; D is unresolved. TRBV23-1 is an ORF, with its function uncertain. V gave up 4 bases and J gave up 4 bases, with 24 bases separating them. This CDR3 is 18 amino acids long. This CDR3 reads CASSRPPAGTPESDTQYF. CDR3 sequence (DNA): TGCGCCAGCAGTCGCCCCCCTGCTGGTACCCCTGAGTCAGATACGCAGTATTTT.

The J gene is TRBJ2-1, the V gene TRBV7-2; 16 bases are a match to TRBD2. The germline gives CDR1 SGHTA, CDR2 FQGNSA. V lost 1 base and J lost 10; bases outside the gene matches: 7. This CDR3 is 17 amino acids long. The CDR3 is CASSLGGTSGRAGEQFF. The CDR3 DNA follows: TGTGCCAGCAGCTTAGGTGGGACTAGCGGGAGGGCCGGGGAGCAGTTCTTC.

The chain uses TRBV2 and TRBJ1-1; 8 nucleotides line up with TRBD1. The CDR3 loop spans 11 amino acids. The germline CDR1 and CDR2 sequences are SNHLY and FYNNEI. Unmatched junction bases numbered 1, after V lost 8 bases and J lost 5 bases. CDR3 protein: CASHRGTEAFF. CDR3 DNA: TGTGCCAGCCACAGGGGGACTGAAGCTTTCTTT.

This clone was detected only a few times. The V and J genes are TRBV19 and TRBJ1-2, with 8 positions matching TRBD1. After removal of 8 bases from V and 2 bases from J, the junction contained 10 bases not matched to a gene. In germline, CDR1 is LNHDA, CDR2 SQIVND (reference sequence). CDR3 length equals 15 residues. The chain's CDR3 is CASLHTGGANYGYTF. The CDR3 region has the DNA TGTGCCAGTCTCCATACAGGGGGTGCCAACTATGGCTACACCTTC.

The J gene is TRBJ2-3, the V gene TRBV15; 11 bases agree with TRBD2. CDR1 is LNHNV and CDR2 is YYDKDF in the germline V gene (reference sequence). The CDR3 totals 16 residues. Trimming took 5 bases from V and 0 from J; bases not matched to a gene: 4. CDR3 loop: CATSRLAGSSTDTQYF. For the CDR3, the DNA is TGTGCCACCAGCCGACTAGCGGGATCCAGCACAGATACGCAGTATTTT.

This clone appeared once. The chain links TRBV9 to TRBJ2-3, with 11 bases fitting TRBD2. The V segment lost 4 bases and the J segment 2 bases; nucleotides outside the gene matches: 6. CDR3 size: 16 residues. Germline V gene sequence: CDR1 SGDLS, CDR2 YYNGEE. The CDR3 nucleotides are TGTGCCAGCAGCCTAGGGACTAGCGGATACACAGATACGCAGTATTTT. Protein product: CASSLGTSGYTDTQYF.

This chain connects TRBV11-2 to TRBJ2-2, with 12 bases aligning to TRBD2. CDR3 size: 16 residues. Losses at the gene ends were 3 bases for V and 5 bases for J; bases not matched to a gene: 4. Germline-derived CDR1 and CDR2 are SGHAT and FQNNGV. CDR3 sequence reads: CASSFGLAGPTGELFF. CDR3 nucleotide sequence: TGTGCCAGCAGCTTCGGACTAGCGGGGCCGACCGGGGAGCTGTTTTTT.

This rearrangement joins TRBV23-1 to TRBJ2-3, with D perhaps TRBD1 (6 bases). TRBV23-1 is an ORF, with its function uncertain. The CDR3 length is 13 residues. The germline V and J ends were trimmed by 6 bases and 5 bases, with 12 bases remaining between them. CDR3 amino acids: CASRRTRGDTQYF. CDR3 DNA sequence: TGCGCCAGCAGACGAACCAGGGGAGATACGCAGTATTTT.

The chain carries TRBV2 and TRBJ1-5; D perhaps matches TRBD1 (5 bases). The CDR3 contains 16 residues. The ends were cut back, 4 bases at V and 0 bases at J, with 13 bases in the middle. Germline V CDR1 and CDR2: SNHLY, FYNNEI. CDR3 loop: CASSGSGGHSNQPQHF. The CDR3 DNA is TGTGCCAGCAGTGGGTCCGGGGGTCATAGCAATCAGCCCCAGCATTTT.

The chain is built from TRBV9 and TRBJ1-6; perhaps TRBD1 as D (6 bases). Between the trimmed V and J ends, which lost 2 bases and 5 bases, there was a span of 14 bases. The CDR3 spans 16 residues. Germline CDR1 and CDR2: SGDLS and YYNGEE. The CDR3 DNA follows: TGTGCCAGCAGCGTTACCATGACAGGAAATAATTCACCCCTCCACTTT. Its translation is CASSVTMTGNNSPLHF.

Of note for this clone: The junction and the germline gene differ at one end; a read error may be behind it. The rearrangement links TRBV29-1 to TRBJ1-2; maybe TRBD1 (6 bases). Germline V gene data show CDR1 as SQVTM and CDR2 as ANQGSEA. CDR3 length equals 12 residues. In DNA, the CDR3 is TGCAGCGTTGACGGGACAACCGCTACAATGGCCTTC. The encoded protein is CSVDGTTATMAF.

The J gene is TRBJ1-5, the V gene TRBV6-1; D unclear. CDR1 is MNHNS and CDR2 is SASEGT in the germline V gene. The ends were cut back, 2 bases at V and 1 base at J, with 9 bases in the middle. This CDR3 has 15 amino acids. The CDR3 DNA follows: TGTGCCAGCAGTGAACGGCCCGGGAGCAATCAGCCCCAGCATTTT. As protein: CASSERPGSNQPQHF.

Only one count was recorded for this clone. This chain uses TRBV29-1 with TRBJ2-1, with 10 nucleotides matching TRBD1. Germline V gene data show CDR1 as SQVTM and CDR2 as ANQGSEA. There are 15 residues in the CDR3. J gave up 2 bases and V 5 bases, and 6 bases lay outside the gene matches. The CDR3 bases are TGCAGCGTTACCGGGACAGGGGACGCCTACAATGAGCAGTTCTTC. It encodes CSVTGTGDAYNEQFF.

Here the CDR3 reads CASSSDGGLAGPYNEQFF. The CDR3 bases are TGTGCCAGCAGCTCAGACGGGGGACTAGCGGGCCCTTACAATGAGCAGTTCTTC. V is TRBV7-2 and J is TRBJ2-1; 12 bases align to TRBD2. Germline CDR1 SGHTA, CDR2 FQGNSA. The CDR3 is made up of 18 amino acids. Trimming removed 4 bases from V and 4 bases from J; junction bases left unmatched: 11.

This clone showed up just once. The J gene is TRBJ2-3, the V gene TRBV29-1; D may be TRBD1 (6 bases). Trimming shortened V by 5 bases and J by 1 base, and 16 bases separated the two germline ends. The CDR3 consists of 15 residues. Germline lookup yields CDR1 SQVTM and CDR2 ANQGSEA. This CDR3 reads CSVRGTPLGTDTQYF. As DNA, the CDR3 is TGCAGCGTTAGGGGGACCCCTCTCGGCACAGATACGCAGTATTTT.

The gene calls are TRBV28 and TRBJ1-1, with D perhaps TRBD1 (5 bases). Germline V gives CDR1 MDHEN, CDR2 SYDVKM. The CDR3 has 14 amino acids. CDR3 in DNA: TGTGTCTCACATAAGGTGGGGGGTTACACTGAAGCTTTCTTT. It yields the protein CVSHKVGGYTEAFF.

The J gene is TRBJ2-2, the V gene TRBV5-8, with D possibly being TRBD2 (6 bases). Trimming cost V 4 bases and J 5 bases, with 21 bases left between them. The CDR3 spans 17 residues. Germline V CDR1 and CDR2: SGHTS, YDEGEE. The CDR3 is CASSSVEAGGMTGELFF. In nucleotides, the CDR3 is TGTGCCAGCAGCAGCGTTGAAGCTGGCGGGATGACCGGGGAGCTGTTTTTT.

V and J are TRBV4-1 and TRBJ1-1, with TRBD1 identical over 8 bases. This CDR3 contains 14 residues. Germline V gene sequence: CDR1 MGHRA, CDR2 YSYEKL. The V gene end was trimmed by 3 bases and the J gene end by 6 bases; junction bases not matched to a gene: 6. CDR3: CASSHPGGYAEAFF. In DNA form, the CDR3 reads TGCGCCAGCAGCCACCCAGGGGGCTACGCTGAAGCTTTCTTT.

The chain has TRBV7-2 and TRBJ1-1; the D is unclear. Germline V gene lookup returns CDR1 SGHTA and CDR2 FQGNSA. Trimming removed 5 bases at V and 4 bases at J, with 14 bases between. The CDR3 contains 14 residues. This CDR3 reads CASSPGGMGTEAFF. The CDR3 nucleotides are TGTGCCAGCAGCCCCGGCGGGATGGGCACTGAAGCTTTCTTT.

The V call is TRBV15, the J call TRBJ2-1, with TRBD2 matching over 11 bases. Trimming removed 3 bases from V and 3 bases from J; junction bases left unmatched: 4. Germline CDR1 and CDR2: LNHNV and YYDKDF (reference sequence). This CDR3 region has 16 residues. CDR3: CATSRELAGVYNEQFF. The CDR3 coding sequence is TGTGCCACCAGCAGGGAACTAGCGGGAGTCTACAATGAGCAGTTCTTC. The variable domain in full, completed from reference TRBV15 and TRBJ2-1, reads DAMVIQNPRYQVTQFGKPVTLSCSQTLNHNVMYWYQQKSSQAPKLLFHYYDKDFNNEADTPDNFQSRRPNTSFCFLDIRSPGLGDTAMYLCATSRELAGVYNEQFFGPGTRLTVL.

The J gene is TRBJ2-1, the V gene TRBV5-1; D may be TRBD2 (5 bases). The CDR3 is 14 residues long. V was shortened by 0 bases and J by 9 bases, with 13 bases between the two germline ends. The germline gives CDR1 SGHRS, CDR2 YFSETQ. This CDR3 reads CASSLDGGHTEQFF. The CDR3 nucleotides read TGCGCCAGCAGCTTGGACGGAGGCCACACTGAGCAGTTCTTC.